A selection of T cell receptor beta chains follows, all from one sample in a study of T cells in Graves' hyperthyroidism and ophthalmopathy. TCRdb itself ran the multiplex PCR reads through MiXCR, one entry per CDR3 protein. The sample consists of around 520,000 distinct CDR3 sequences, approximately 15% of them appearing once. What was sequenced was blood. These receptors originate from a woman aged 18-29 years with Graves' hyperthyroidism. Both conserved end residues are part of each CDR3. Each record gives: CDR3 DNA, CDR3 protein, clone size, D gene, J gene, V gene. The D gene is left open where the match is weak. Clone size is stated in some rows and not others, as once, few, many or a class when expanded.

TGTGCCAGCAGTTTCTACAGGGCTACGCAGTATTTT,CASSFYRATQYF,many,NA,TRBJ2-3,TRBV27
TGTGCCACCAGTGATCGAGCTAGTGAAGAGACCCAGTACTTC,CATSDRASEETQYF,many,NA,TRBJ2-5,TRBV24-1
TGTGCCAGCAGTTTCCCAGCAAAGAGCAATCAGCCCCAGCATTTT,CASSFPAKSNQPQHF,many,NA,TRBJ1-5,TRBV28
TGTGCCAGCAGTCAAGGTCCCTATGGCTACACCTTC,CASSQGPYGYTF,many,NA,TRBJ1-2,TRBV12-3/TRBV12-4
TGTGCCAGCAGCCCTAGGGGTGCGGGAGGTTACACAGATACGCAGTATTTT,CASSPRGAGGYTDTQYF,few,TRBD2,TRBJ2-3,TRBV7-3
TGTGCCAGCAACCTACCCGGACCTACAGATACGCAGTATTTT,CASNLPGPTDTQYF,few,NA,TRBJ2-3,TRBV25-1
TGTGCCAGCAGCTCTCCCCAGCGCCCCTACAATGAGCAGTTCTTC,CASSSPQRPYNEQFF,many,NA,TRBJ2-1,TRBV7-6
TGTGCCATCAGTCCCGGGACAGGGATGAACACTGAAGCTTTCTTT,CAISPGTGMNTEAFF,NA,TRBD1,TRBJ1-1,TRBV10-3
TGTGCCAGTACCAACGGCGGGAGCACAGATACGCAGTATTTT,CASTNGGSTDTQYF,many,NA,TRBJ2-3,TRBV19
TGTGCCAGCAGTGAAGTAAGGGGGTATAGCAATCAGCCCCAGCATTTT,CASSEVRGYSNQPQHF,NA,NA,TRBJ1-5,TRBV6-1
TGCGCCAGCAGCCAAGATGAGGGCACTAATGAAAAACTGTTTTTT,CASSQDEGTNEKLFF,NA,NA,TRBJ1-4,TRBV4-1
TGTGCCAGCTCACCGGCATCAGGGGAAGCTTTCTTT,CASSPASGEAFF,many,NA,TRBJ1-1,TRBV18
TGTGCCAGCAGCCCTGGGCCAGGGTGGACTGAAGCTTTCTTT,CASSPGPGWTEAFF,many,NA,TRBJ1-1,TRBV9
TGTGCCAGCAGCGTAGAAGGGACCGCAGATCAGCCCCAGCATTTT,CASSVEGTADQPQHF,NA,NA,TRBJ1-5,TRBV9
TGTGCCAGTGGGACGGCGCTGAACACTGAAGCTTTCTTT,CASGTALNTEAFF,few,NA,TRBJ1-1,TRBV27
TGTGCCAGCAGTTGGGGGGGAGGCGAGCAGTACTTC,CASSWGGGEQYF,many,TRBD2,TRBJ2-7,TRBV12-3/TRBV12-4
TGCGCCAGCAGCTTCCAGGGGGGAGACTCCTACAATGAGCAGTTCTTC,CASSFQGGDSYNEQFF,NA,NA,TRBJ2-1,TRBV5-1
TGTGCCAGCAGCCAAGATCTAATGGGTGGACTAGCGGACGAATCCTCCTACAATGAGCAGTTCTTC,CASSQDLMGGLADESSYNEQFF,many,TRBD2,TRBJ2-1,TRBV3-1
TGTGCCAGCAGCTTGTTACTGGATACGCAGTATTTT,CASSLLLDTQYF,NA,NA,TRBJ2-3,TRBV5-6
TGTGCCAGCAGCTCCCCCTTGGACAGAGATACGCAGTATTTT,CASSSPLDRDTQYF,NA,NA,TRBJ2-3,TRBV7-8
TGTGCCAGTAGTTGGACTACCGACACCGGGGAGCTGTTTTTT,CASSWTTDTGELFF,many,NA,TRBJ2-2,TRBV19
TGTGCCAGCAGCTTGCCGGGAGAGTACGAGCAGTACTTC,CASSLPGEYEQYF,few,NA,TRBJ2-7,TRBV7-9
TGTGCCACCAGCAGAGATCGTTGGCAGGGAGGGTCACCCCTCCACTTT,CATSRDRWQGGSPLHF,many,NA,TRBJ1-6,TRBV15
TGTGCCAGTAGGGAAACGACAGGGAATACCTATGGCTACACCTTC,CASRETTGNTYGYTF,NA,TRBD1,TRBJ1-2,TRBV19
TGTGCCAGCAGCCAAGGACTAGCGGGAGTAGGGCAAGAGACCCAGTACTTC,CASSQGLAGVGQETQYF,NA,TRBD2,TRBJ2-5,TRBV3-1
TGCAGTGCTAGAGAGGGACTAGTAGAAGAGACCCAGTACTTC,CSAREGLVEETQYF,many,TRBD2,TRBJ2-5,TRBV20-1
TGCAGTGCTACCCTAGCGGGATTTAACACCGGGGAGCTGTTTTTT,CSATLAGFNTGELFF,NA,TRBD2,TRBJ2-2,TRBV20-1
TGTGCCACCAGTGATTTATACTCCTACGAGCAGTACTTC,CATSDLYSYEQYF,NA,NA,TRBJ2-7,TRBV24-1
TGTGCCAGCAGCCAAGCGGGCTTGGAAAACACCATATATTTT,CASSQAGLENTIYF,many,NA,TRBJ1-3,TRBV3-1
TGCAGTGCCCCGAAGCCCAACAGGGGGCGAGGCACTGAAGCTTTCTTT,CSAPKPNRGRGTEAFF,many,TRBD1,TRBJ1-1,TRBV20-1
TGCGCCAGCAATAGACAGGCGAACACCGGGGAGCTGTTTTTT,CASNRQANTGELFF,few,NA,TRBJ2-2,TRBV5-1
TGTGCCAGCAGCCAAGATTACTATACCCTAGGGGAATACAATGAGCAGTTCTTC,CASSQDYYTLGEYNEQFF,NA,NA,TRBJ2-1,TRBV4-2
TGCGCCAGCAGCCAAGATGCAGTCATCAATCAGCCCCAGCATTTT,CASSQDAVINQPQHF,many,NA,TRBJ1-5,TRBV4-1
TGTGCCAGCAGCTTAGCTGGGGGACCCTTTCCCACTGAAGCTTTCTTT,CASSLAGGPFPTEAFF,many,NA,TRBJ1-1,TRBV7-9
TGTGCCAGCAGCCTCGACAGGGTTGAGCAGTTCTTC,CASSLDRVEQFF,many,TRBD1,TRBJ2-1,TRBV14
TGTGCCATCAGTGAGTCCGGTAGCACAGATACGCAGTATTTT,CAISESGSTDTQYF,many,NA,TRBJ2-3,TRBV10-3
TGTGCCAGCAGCTTGCCGGACAGATGGGCCCAGTACTTC,CASSLPDRWAQYF,many,NA,TRBJ2-5,TRBV5-8
TGTGCCACCAGTAGGGGGGACAGGGAAGATCAGCCCCAGCATTTT,CATSRGDREDQPQHF,many,TRBD1,TRBJ1-5,TRBV24-1
TGTGCCAGCAGCCAAGGACAGGGATTCGCTGTCTATGGCTACTCCTTC,CASSQGQGFAVYGYSF,NA,TRBD1,TRBJ1-2,TRBV7-9
TGTGCCTGGAGTGTAGGATCCGTAGATACGCAGTATTTT,CAWSVGSVDTQYF,few,NA,TRBJ2-3,TRBV30
TGTGCCATCAGTCCACAAAACTATGGCTACACCTTC,CAISPQNYGYTF,many,NA,TRBJ1-2,TRBV10-3
TGTGCCAGCAGCGGGCCGATCGGAGAAGCTTTCTTT,CASSGPIGEAFF,NA,NA,TRBJ1-1,TRBV11-3
TGTGCCACCAGTGATTTGGACGGGAGAGCATACAATGAGCAGTTCTTC,CATSDLDGRAYNEQFF,many,NA,TRBJ2-1,TRBV24-1
TGTGCCAGCAGTTACTTGGGACTAGTTTCCAACACCGGGGAGCTGCTTTTT,CASSYLGLVSNTGELLF,NA,TRBD2,TRBJ2-2,TRBV6-6
TGTGCCAGCAGCTTAGACTTCGCGAACACCGGGGAGCTGTTTTTT,CASSLDFANTGELFF,many,NA,TRBJ2-2,TRBV11-2
TGTGCCATCAGAAGTGGGAGTCCTGGAAACACCATATATTTT,CAIRSGSPGNTIYF,many,NA,TRBJ1-3,TRBV10-3
TGCAGCGCCCTGAAGGCTAGCGGGAACTACGAGCAGTACTTC,CSALKASGNYEQYF,few,TRBD2,TRBJ2-7,TRBV29-1
TGTGCCAGCAGCTGGGGAGGGTCCGGAGAGACCCAGTACTTC,CASSWGGSGETQYF,many,TRBD2,TRBJ2-5,TRBV11-3
TGCGCCAGCAGCTTGAGTACAGGGTCCGAAAAACTGTTTTTT,CASSLSTGSEKLFF,many,NA,TRBJ1-4,TRBV5-1